These 26 T cell receptor beta chains came from one sample sequenced in a study of shared clonotypes between healthy human individuals. Clones were read by immunoSEQ multiplex PCR, and TCRdb kept only the in-frame ones, dropping some. In the table there are approximately 2.1 million clones, about 92% of which are singletons. Input material: naive CD4+ T cells from PBMCs. Documented subset: CD45RA+ positively selected. The source is a man between 18 and 29 years old in good health. Some clones in this sample may be carry-over from other donors' samples.

This chain joins TRBV29-1 and TRBJ2-5; D is undetermined. CDR1 SQVTM and CDR2 ANQGSEA come from the germline V gene. This CDR3 has 12 amino acids. V shed 7 bases and J shed 0 bases, with 9 bases lying between them. The DNA of the CDR3 is TGCAGCGGACGGACCTACCAAGAGACCCAGTACTTC. Translating it yields CSGRTYQETQYF.

The V call is TRBV2, the J call TRBJ2-1, with unresolved D. V dropped 8 bases and J dropped 4 bases, with 15 bases sitting between them. This CDR3 region has 14 residues. Germline-derived CDR1 and CDR2 are SNHLY and FYNNEI. The CDR3 bases are TGTGCCAGCCGACCAAGACTCCTATACAATGAGCAGTTCTTC. It encodes CASRPRLLYNEQFF.

The rearrangement uses TRBV6-1 and TRBJ1-1, with D possibly TRBD1 on 5 matching bases. CDR1 and CDR2 (germline): MNHNS, SASEGT. The V gene lost 4 bases and the J gene lost 6 bases, with 15 bases spanning the gap. The CDR3 is made up of 14 amino acids. CDR3 sequence: CASSAYLLGPEAFF. The CDR3 bases are TGTGCCAGCAGTGCTTATTTGTTGGGGCCTGAAGCTTTCTTT.

Comment on this clone: The sample carries other DNA sequences with the same CDR3. The genes are TRBV27 and TRBJ2-6; unclear D gene. V was shortened by 7 bases and J by 1 base, with 5 bases between the two germline ends. Germline V CDR1 and CDR2: MNHEY, SMNVEV (reference sequence). This CDR3 has 13 residues. CDR3 sequence: CASKSSGANVLTF. The DNA for the CDR3 is TGTGCCAGCAAGTCTTCTGGGGCCAACGTCCTGACTTTC.

The chain employs TRBV28 and TRBJ1-2; 9 nucleotides align to TRBD1. Germline V gene lookup returns CDR1 MDHEN and CDR2 SYDVKM. V lost 3 bases, J lost 3 bases, and 8 bases stayed unmatched. The CDR3 is 16 residues long. Here the CDR3 DNA reads TGTGCCAGCAGTTTGGTTGCTCGACAGGGGGACTATGGCTACACCTTC. Its translation is CASSLVARQGDYGYTF.

The chain combines TRBV10-3 with TRBJ2-6, with 7 bases fitting TRBD1. Germline V CDR1 and CDR2: ENHRY, SYGVKD. J lost 0 bases, V lost 5 bases, and 10 bases had no gene match. The CDR3 has 18 residues. The CDR3 reads CAISLQGPTGSGANVLTF. DNA of the CDR3: TGTGCCATCAGTTTACAGGGGCCAACGGGCTCTGGGGCCAACGTCCTGACTTTC.

The chain links TRBV18 to TRBJ1-1; 9 bases line up with TRBD1. This CDR3 spans 14 amino acids. V lost 4 bases and J lost 6; bases outside the gene matches: 6. Germline CDR1 KGHSH, CDR2 LQKENI. CDR3 sequence (DNA): TGTGCCAGCTCACTTAGGACAGGGGAGGCTGAAGCTTTCTTT. It is translated as CASSLRTGEAEAFF.

The gene calls are TRBV28 and TRBJ2-7; 8 positions agree with TRBD1. This CDR3 has 16 residues. After removal of 2 bases from V and 3 bases from J, the junction contained 9 bases not matched to a gene. Germline values: CDR1 MDHEN, CDR2 SYDVKM. This CDR3 reads CASSLQGASPYYEQYF. CDR3 nucleotides: TGTGCCAGCAGTTTACAGGGGGCTTCCCCCTACTACGAGCAGTACTTC.

The chain carries TRBV11-2 and TRBJ2-1, with 10 nucleotides matching TRBD2. Per the germline V gene, CDR1 is SGHAT and CDR2 is FQNNGV. CDR3 length: 15 residues. The ends lost 1 base at V and 6 bases at J; junction bases unmatched: 3. CDR3 sequence reads: CASSLGPSGSNEQFF. In DNA form, the CDR3 reads TGTGCCAGCAGCTTAGGTCCTAGCGGGAGCAATGAGCAGTTCTTC. Drawing the rest from reference TRBV11-2 and TRBJ2-1, the complete variable domain is EAGVAQSPRYKIIEKRQSVAFWCNPISGHATLYWYQQILGQGPKLLIQFQNNGVVDDSQLPKDRFSAERLKGVDSTLKIQPAKLEDSAVYLCASSLGPSGSNEQFFGPGTRLTVL.

The J gene is TRBJ1-4, the V gene TRBV18; 7 nucleotides agree with TRBD1. With V trimmed by 3 bases and J by 3 bases, 10 bases remained unmatched. CDR3 length equals 17 residues. Germline V gives CDR1 KGHSH, CDR2 LQKENI. The CDR3 nucleotides read TGTGCCAGCTCACCTCGACAGGGTTCAGCAGCTAATGAAAAACTGTTTTTT. Translation gives CASSPRQGSAANEKLFF.

The count of this clone is one. The chain uses TRBV27 and TRBJ2-3; 7 bases match TRBD1. CDR3 length equals 16 residues. After removal of 5 bases from V and 6 bases from J, the junction contained 14 bases not matched to a gene. Germline CDR1 and CDR2: MNHEY and SMNVEV (reference sequence). CDR3 DNA sequence: TGTGCCAGCAGTGAGCGATACAGGGGAGAGGCGGATACGCAGTATTTT. Amino acids: CASSERYRGEADTQYF.

Worth noting for this clone: The same CDR3 arises from other DNA sequences in this sample as well. The chain links TRBV5-4 to TRBJ1-1, with D possibly matching TRBD1 (6 bases). The CDR3 length is 14 residues. CDR1 SGHNT and CDR2 YYREEE come from the germline V gene (reference sequence). V lost 2 bases to trimming and J lost 3 bases, with 11 bases between them. The CDR3 here is CASSLWGADTEAFF. In DNA form, the CDR3 reads TGTGCCAGCAGCTTATGGGGGGCTGACACTGAAGCTTTCTTT.

J is TRBJ2-1 and V is TRBV9, with D perhaps TRBD1 (6 bases). V lost 2 bases to trimming and J lost 4 bases, with 16 bases between them. Germline lookup yields CDR1 SGDLS and CDR2 YYNGEE. This CDR3 spans 16 amino acids. The CDR3 coding sequence is TGTGCCAGCAGCGTCGAATTGGGGGCCCTTTACAATGAGCAGTTCTTC. It yields the protein CASSVELGALYNEQFF.

The table lists this clone with a count of one. V usage is TRBV29-1 and J usage is TRBJ2-5; D unresolved. Trimming removed 7 bases at V and 3 bases at J, with 15 bases between. CDR3 length: 13 amino acids. CDR1 SQVTM and CDR2 ANQGSEA come from the germline V gene. CDR3 in DNA: TGCAGCGCCAAAGGTTGGAAAAAAGAGACCCAGTACTTC. Its translation: CSAKGWKKETQYF.

On this clone itself: The same CDR3 arises from other DNA sequences in this sample as well. The chain employs TRBV7-9 and TRBJ2-7; 12 bases map to TRBD1. The CDR3 is 14 residues long. Trimming cost V 3 bases and J 6 bases; bases outside gene matches: 3. CDR1 and CDR2 (germline): SEHNR, FQNEAQ (reference sequence). CDR3: CASSLGQGAFEQYF. The DNA of the CDR3 is TGTGCCAGCAGCTTGGGACAGGGGGCTTTCGAGCAGTACTTC.

The chain is built from TRBV4-1 and TRBJ1-1; unclear D gene. Germline CDR1 and CDR2: MGHRA and YSYEKL. V shed 0 bases and J shed 2 bases, with 13 bases lying between them. This CDR3 has 16 amino acids. The CDR3 DNA reads TGCGCCAGCAGCCAAGATCGGGTCCCCAGAAACACTGAAGCTTTCTTT. Translating gives CASSQDRVPRNTEAFF.

The chain uses TRBV7-6 and TRBJ1-4; 8 bases align to TRBD1. Germline CDR1 and CDR2: SGHVS and FNYEAQ. V lost 4 bases and J lost 0; bases outside the gene matches: 7. CDR3 size: 17 residues. The CDR3 DNA sequence: TGTGCCAGCAGCTCCATAGACAGGGGAGCAACTAATGAAAAACTGTTTTTT. Its protein product is CASSSIDRGATNEKLFF.

The chain carries TRBV29-1 and TRBJ2-1, with a possible D match to TRBD1 (6 bases). The germline V and J ends were trimmed by 7 bases and 4 bases, with 20 bases remaining between them. The CDR3 is 15 residues long. Germline V gene data show CDR1 as SQVTM and CDR2 as ANQGSEA. In DNA form, the CDR3 reads TGCAGCGCCCTACCGTTAGCAGGGGTTTACAATGAGCAGTTCTTC. Its protein product is CSALPLAGVYNEQFF.

V gene TRBV5-8 combines with J gene TRBJ1-1; D not resolved. Trimming stripped 0 bases from V and 2 bases from J, with 5 bases between. The CDR3 is 13 residues long. Germline V gene lookup returns CDR1 SGHTS and CDR2 YDEGEE. The CDR3 region has the DNA TGTGCCAGCAGCTTGGCAGCCAACACTGAAGCTTTCTTT. Amino acids: CASSLAANTEAFF. Looking up the rest from reference TRBV5-8 and TRBJ1-1 gives the full variable domain: EAGVTQSPTHLIKTRGQQATLRCSPISGHTSVYWYQQALGLGLQFLLWYDEGEERNRGNFPPRFSGRQFPNYSSELNVNALELEDSALYLCASSLAANTEAFFGQGTRLTVV.

V is TRBV5-1 and J is TRBJ2-1, with D perhaps given as TRBD1 or TRBD2 (5 bases each). Germline V gene lookup returns CDR1 SGHRS and CDR2 YFSETQ. CDR3 length: 12 amino acids. Trimming stripped 2 bases from V and 10 bases from J, with 10 bases between. Here the CDR3 reads CASSFPGPEQFF. Written as DNA, the CDR3 is TGCGCCAGCAGCTTTCCGGGACCAGAGCAGTTCTTC.

The CDR3 reads CASSTRTGAGNTIYF. The CDR3 DNA is TGTGCCAGCAGCACCCGGACAGGGGCAGGGAACACCATATATTTT. The chain uses TRBV9 and TRBJ1-3; 9 nucleotides align to TRBD1. V lost 4 bases and J lost 7; bases outside the gene matches: 9. Germline V gene lookup returns CDR1 SGDLS and CDR2 YYNGEE. The CDR3 is 15 amino acids.

The gene calls are TRBV9 and TRBJ2-1; 7 nucleotides agree with TRBD1. CDR3 length equals 15 residues. Germline V gives CDR1 SGDLS, CDR2 YYNGEE. The V gene end was trimmed by 4 bases and the J gene end by 2 bases; junction bases not matched to a gene: 6. CDR3 in DNA: TGTGCCAGCAGCCCCTGGACAGGACCCTACAATGAGCAGTTCTTC. Translation gives CASSPWTGPYNEQFF.

The chain combines TRBV7-3 with TRBJ2-2; 9 positions agree with TRBD2. The CDR3 has 16 amino acids. The V and J ends lost 2 bases and 4 bases, in that order; junction bases with no gene match: 5. CDR1 and CDR2 (germline): SGHTA, FQGTGA. CDR3 DNA: TGTGCCAGCAGCTTAGTAGCGGGGGACCTCACCGGGGAGCTGTTTTTT. It yields the protein CASSLVAGDLTGELFF.

The rearrangement links TRBV7-9 to TRBJ2-7; D possibly uses TRBD1 or TRBD2 (5 bases each). The CDR3 spans 12 residues. The germline CDR1 and CDR2 sequences are SEHNR and FQNEAQ (reference sequence). V lost 8 bases, J lost 1 base, and 9 bases lay in between. The CDR3 loop reads CASGWGSYEQYF. Here the CDR3 DNA reads TGTGCCAGCGGGTGGGGGTCCTACGAGCAGTACTTC. Complete variable domain (other parts from reference TRBV7-9 and TRBJ2-7): DTGVSQNPRHKITKRGQNVTFRCDPISEHNRLYWYRQTLGQGPEFLTYFQNEAQLEKSRLLSDRFSAERPKGSFSTLEIQRTEQGDSAMYLCASGWGSYEQYFGPGTRLTVT.

The V gene is TRBV5-1, the J gene TRBJ2-5; tentatively, D is TRBD2 (6 bases). CDR1 is SGHRS, CDR2 YFSETQ, per germline. The CDR3 has 14 residues. V was trimmed by 6 bases and J by 5 bases, leaving 17 bases between them. The CDR3 nucleotides are TGCGCCAGCACCGACCCGGGAGAAGGGGAGACCCAGTACTTC. Amino acids: CASTDPGEGETQYF. Complete variable domain (other parts from reference TRBV5-1 and TRBJ2-5): KAGVTQTPRYLIKTRGQQVTLSCSPISGHRSVSWYQQTPGQGLQFLFEYFSETQRNKGNFPGRFSGRQFSNSRSEMNVSTLELGDSALYLCASTDPGEGETQYFGPGTRLLVL.

The chain has TRBV28 and TRBJ2-7; 11 bases map to TRBD2. Germline V gene lookup returns CDR1 MDHEN and CDR2 SYDVKM. This CDR3 is built from 19 residues. V shed 3 bases and J 1 base; nucleotides not matched to a gene: 14. Written as DNA, the CDR3 is TGTGCCAGCAGTTTGCCTAGCGGGAGGCCCATAAGTTTTTCCTACGAGCAGTACTTC. It codes for CASSLPSGRPISFSYEQYF.